This T cell receptor (beta chain) was identified during a study of blood T cells in healthy people across ages. General study findings and limits: Total diversity from one million sequenced T cells was likely underestimated. Changes in expanded clonotypes were possibly confounded, as the CMV status of donors was unknown.

CDR3 length: 16 residues. Per sample, at least 5 micrograms of total RNA were extracted. Next came a second PCR, run for about 6 to 12 cycles, which used a sample-barcoded 5' primer along with a J-beta primer mix. From each sample, at least 3 million paired-end reads containing CDR3 were obtained. TCRdb recomputed calls from the 5' RACE reads with MiXCR, one row per CDR3 protein. The repertoire holds approximately 670,000 distinct CDR3 sequences, roughly two fifths seen once, with around 30% in the top ten. A note on this clonotype: The antigen remains undetermined.

The sequence came from a man older than 75 in good health. The sequenced material came from blood. The rearrangement joins TRBV12-3 or TRBV12-4 to TRBJ2-7; 10 nucleotides line up with TRBD2. The DNA end favors TRBJ2-5, so the J call may be wrong. The CDR3 sequence is CASSLNSGGLGKTQYF. In DNA form, the CDR3 reads TGTGCCAGCAGTTTAAATAGCGGGGGGCTCGGAAAGACCCAGTACTTC.